The T cell receptor beta chain described here comes from a study of Ad26.COV2.S vaccination and SARS-CoV-2 variants. This table comes from immunoSEQ multiplex PCR, and its TCRdb copy is limited to in-frame clones, with some not included. The sample holds some 520,000 clones; approximately 88% are singletons and the top ten take roughly 12%. CDR3 length: 15 residues. Trimming took 1 base from V and 0 from J, leaving 10 bases between them. Germline loops: CDR1 SGHVS, CDR2 FNYEAQ. Treatment: roughly 18 received Ad26.COV2.S at low or high dose, single or two shots; 5 received placebo; per-sample allocation not given. All samples were drawn on day 63, counting from the first vaccine or placebo injection. An Ad26 vector expressing Wuhan-strain SARS-CoV-2 spike served as the vaccine.

The chain employs TRBV7-6 and TRBJ2-7; D gene unclear. This sequence was found in a person aged 18-65 years who received the Ad26.COV2.S COVID-19 vaccine or a placebo. The sequences come from peripheral blood, collected in a trial of Ad26.COV2.S vaccine versus placebo. CDR3 in DNA: TGTGCCAGCAGCTTAGGGACGTCTAGCTCCTACGAGCAGTACTTC. This encodes CASSLGTSSSYEQYF. The variable domain in full, completed from reference TRBV7-6 and TRBJ2-7, reads GAGVSQSPRYKVTKRGQDVALRCDPISGHVSLYWYRQALGQGPEFLTYFNYEAQQDKSGLPNDRFSAERPEGSISTLTIQRTEQRDSAMYRCASSLGTSSSYEQYFGPGTRLTVT.